One sample yielded the 19 T cell receptor beta chains listed below, sequenced in a study of T-cell memory formation after mild COVID-19. One entry per CDR3 protein, called by TCRdb with MiXCR from the 5' RACE reads. The table has fewer than 600,000 distinct CDR3 sequences, about a fifth seen once. The sequenced sample was PBMCs or a T cell subset sorted from them (not recorded which). All receptors derive from an adult woman who had mild COVID-19 (a few samples of this study predate the infection). Cell type and time point are not known.

This clonotype was counted a few times. The gene calls are TRBV7-9 and TRBJ2-5; D unresolved. This CDR3 region has 15 residues. Germline V gene data show CDR1 as SEHNR and CDR2 as FQNEAQ (reference sequence). Trimming took off 1 base at V and 4 bases at J, with 13 bases between the two ends. CDR3 DNA sequence: TGTGCCAGCAGCTTAGGCGCCACCTGGCTAGAGACCCAGTACTTC. Amino acid sequence: CASSLGATWLETQYF.

The rearrangement uses TRBV9 and TRBJ2-6, with D unclear. From germline, CDR1 is SGDLS and CDR2 YYNGEE. This CDR3 contains 15 residues. V shed 3 bases and J shed 0 bases, with 7 bases lying between them. The CDR3 nucleotides read TGTGCCAGCAGCGCCGACGTCTCTGGGGCCAACGTCCTGACTTTC. Protein product: CASSADVSGANVLTF.

The chain carries TRBV12-3 or TRBV12-4 and TRBJ2-1; TRBD2 aligns across 7 bases. CDR3 length: 18 residues. The V and J ends lost 7 bases and 6 bases, in that order; junction bases with no gene match: 21. The CDR3: CASTLTGLGGSFSNEQFF. The CDR3 DNA sequence: TGTGCCAGCACCCTTACCGGTCTGGGCGGGAGTTTTAGCAATGAGCAGTTCTTC.

This clonotype was recorded at least ten times. V and J are TRBV15 and TRBJ2-1; D unclear. The CDR3 is 13 residues long. V lost 1 base, J lost 7 bases, and 8 bases lay in between. Per germline, CDR1 LNHNV and CDR2 YYDKDF (reference sequence). The chain's CDR3 is CATSRVLGNEQFF. The CDR3 DNA reads TGTGCCACCAGCAGAGTACTGGGAAATGAGCAGTTCTTC.

The V call is TRBV11-3, the J call TRBJ2-3, with a tentative D call TRBD2 (5 bases). Trimming shortened V by 1 base and J by 4 bases, and 18 bases separated the two germline ends. The germline V gene has CDR1 SGHNT and CDR2 YENEEA. The CDR3 totals 17 residues. The DNA for the CDR3 is TGTGCCAGCAGCTTAGTCTCCCCCCGACCCGGGGCAGATACGCAGTATTTT. Protein product: CASSLVSPRPGADTQYF.

The V gene is TRBV12-3 or TRBV12-4, the J gene TRBJ2-1; 8 bases map to TRBD2. The CDR3 runs to 17 residues. V gave up 6 bases and J gave up 4 bases; unmatched junction bases: 14. Here the CDR3 DNA reads TGTGCCAGCAGCTACCCCGGGGGGCGGGGGGCATACAATGAGCAGTTCTTC. It specifies CASSYPGGRGAYNEQFF.

CDR3 in DNA: TGTGCCAGCAGTGATCGGCGGGGTAGCGGCTACGAGCAGTACTTC. Its protein is CASSDRRGSGYEQYF. This sequence joins TRBV6-1 and TRBJ2-7, with TRBD2 as a possible D gene (6 bases). The CDR3 spans 15 residues. Germline CDR1 reads MNHNS; CDR2 reads SASEGT. Trimming stripped 3 bases from V and 3 bases from J, with 15 bases between.

The J gene is TRBJ2-7, the V gene TRBV6-5; D tentatively reads TRBD1 or TRBD2 (5 bases each). The CDR3 is 16 residues long. V was trimmed by 5 bases and J by 3 bases, leaving 20 bases between them. Germline CDR1 MNHEY, CDR2 SVGAGI. Here the CDR3 DNA reads TGTGCCAGCAGTCCCAGTAGGGGACCGCTTCTCTACGAGCAGTACTTC. Translating gives CASSPSRGPLLYEQYF.

The J gene is TRBJ1-6, the V gene TRBV19, with TRBD1 as a possible D gene (5 bases). CDR1 LNHDA and CDR2 SQIVND come from the germline V gene (reference sequence). This CDR3 has 15 residues. Trimming pared 9 bases from V and 4 bases from J, leaving 16 bases between. CDR3 sequence (DNA): TGTGCCAGCAGTCCGAGACAGTCGTATAATTCACCCCTCCACTTT. Its translation is CASSPRQSYNSPLHF.

The chain links TRBV4-2 to TRBJ2-5; no definite D call. Per the germline V gene, CDR1 is LGHNA and CDR2 is YNFKEQ. The CDR3 runs to 15 residues. V shed 0 bases and J shed 1 base, with 9 bases lying between them. CDR3 amino acids: CASSQDQIVQETQYF. The CDR3 bases are TGTGCCAGCAGCCAAGATCAGATTGTCCAAGAGACCCAGTACTTC.

The chain employs TRBV5-1 and TRBJ2-2; 7 nucleotides agree with TRBD2. CDR1 and CDR2 (germline): SGHRS, YFSETQ. V lost 4 bases and J lost 2; bases outside the gene matches: 8. The CDR3 has 16 residues. CDR3 protein: CASSLSSGANTGELFF. For the CDR3, the DNA is TGCGCCAGCAGCCTCTCGAGCGGGGCCAACACCGGGGAGCTGTTTTTT.

The rearrangement links TRBV20-1 to TRBJ2-1, with TRBD2 matching over 9 bases. The CDR3 is made up of 14 amino acids. The junction had 5 bases not matched to a gene; V was cut back by 6 bases and J by 2 bases. The germline V gene encodes CDR1 DFQATT and CDR2 SNEGSKA (reference sequence). The CDR3 DNA is TGCAGTGCCTACTTAGCGGGAGCCTACAATGAGCAGTTCTTC. Amino acid sequence: CSAYLAGAYNEQFF.

This chain uses TRBV5-5 with TRBJ1-1, with 11 positions matching TRBD1. Trimming cost V 3 bases and J 4 bases; bases outside gene matches: 5. This CDR3 is 15 amino acids long. The germline CDR1 and CDR2 sequences are SGHKS and YYEKEE (reference sequence). The CDR3 reads CASSWGGTGGTEAFF. CDR3 nucleotide sequence: TGTGCCAGCAGCTGGGGCGGGACAGGGGGCACTGAAGCTTTCTTT.

This clonotype was seen more than once but under ten times. The chain uses TRBV7-9 and TRBJ1-1, with D hard to call. Germline CDR1 and CDR2: SEHNR and FQNEAQ (reference sequence). The CDR3 length is 14 residues. V gave up 3 bases and J gave up 1 base, with 9 bases separating them. CDR3 sequence: CASSLGLQNTEAFF. The CDR3 bases are TGTGCCAGCAGCTTGGGTCTACAGAACACTGAAGCTTTCTTT.

V gene TRBV24-1 combines with J gene TRBJ2-1; the match to TRBD2 covers 11 bases. The CDR3 has 15 amino acids. CDR1 is KGHDR and CDR2 is SFDVKD in the germline V gene. The J segment lost 6 bases and the V segment lost 3 bases, leaving 3 bases of the junction unmatched. The CDR3 protein is CATSDRTSGSNEQFF. The DNA of the CDR3 is TGTGCCACCAGTGATCGGACTAGCGGGTCCAATGAGCAGTTCTTC.

This clonotype was found a few times. The CDR3 here is CASSAYRGQLAKNIQYF. CDR3 sequence (DNA): TGTGCCAGCAGCGCATACAGGGGTCAACTAGCCAAAAACATTCAGTACTTC. The chain carries TRBV7-9 and TRBJ2-4, with 7 bases matching TRBD1. The CDR3 is 17 amino acids. V was clipped by 5 bases and J by 0 bases; unmatched bases: 10. Germline V gene lookup returns CDR1 SEHNR and CDR2 FQNEAQ (reference sequence).

This chain uses TRBV29-1 with TRBJ1-1; 7 bases are a match to TRBD1. Per the germline V gene, CDR1 is SQVTM and CDR2 is ANQGSEA. There are 12 residues in the CDR3. The junction had 5 bases not matched to a gene; V was cut back by 6 bases and J by 4 bases. The DNA of the CDR3 is TGCAGCGTCCCAGGGGGGATCACTGAAGCTTTCTTT. Encoded protein: CSVPGGITEAFF.

This clonotype was picked up a small number of times. The chain carries TRBV4-1 and TRBJ1-3, with D tentatively TRBD1 (5 bases). V lost 0 bases, J lost 4 bases, and 13 bases lay in between. This CDR3 comprises 16 residues. Germline V lookup: CDR1 MGHRA, CDR2 YSYEKL. The CDR3 nucleotides are TGCGCCAGCAGCCAAGATTTGGGACTGTCCGGAAACACCATATATTTT. Residues: CASSQDLGLSGNTIYF.

The genes are TRBV5-6 and TRBJ1-1; no clear D. V lost 0 bases to trimming and J lost 0 bases, with 9 bases between them. CDR3 length: 15 amino acids. Germline loops: CDR1 SGHDT, CDR2 YYEEEE. CDR3 residues: CASSLGSAMNTEAFF. DNA of the CDR3: TGTGCCAGCAGCTTGGGCTCGGCTATGAACACTGAAGCTTTCTTT.